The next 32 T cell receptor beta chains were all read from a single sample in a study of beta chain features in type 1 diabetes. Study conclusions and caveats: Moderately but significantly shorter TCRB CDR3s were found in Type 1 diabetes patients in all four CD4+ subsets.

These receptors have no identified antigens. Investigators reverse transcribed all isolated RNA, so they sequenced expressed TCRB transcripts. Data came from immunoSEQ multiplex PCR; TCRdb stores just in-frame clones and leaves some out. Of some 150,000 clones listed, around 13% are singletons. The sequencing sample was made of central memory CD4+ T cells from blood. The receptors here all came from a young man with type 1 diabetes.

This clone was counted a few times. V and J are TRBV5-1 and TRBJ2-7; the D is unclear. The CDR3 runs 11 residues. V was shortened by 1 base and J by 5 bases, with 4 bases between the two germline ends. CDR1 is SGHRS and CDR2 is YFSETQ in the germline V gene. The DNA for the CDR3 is TGCGCCAGCAGCTTGTCGCACGAGCAGTACTTC. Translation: CASSLSHEQYF.

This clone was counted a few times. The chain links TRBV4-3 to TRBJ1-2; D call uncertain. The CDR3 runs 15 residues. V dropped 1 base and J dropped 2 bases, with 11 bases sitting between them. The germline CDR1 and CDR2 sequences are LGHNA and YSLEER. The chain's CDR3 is CASSQASNGNYGYTF. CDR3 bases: TGCGCCAGCAGCCAAGCCTCCAACGGCAACTATGGCTACACCTTC.

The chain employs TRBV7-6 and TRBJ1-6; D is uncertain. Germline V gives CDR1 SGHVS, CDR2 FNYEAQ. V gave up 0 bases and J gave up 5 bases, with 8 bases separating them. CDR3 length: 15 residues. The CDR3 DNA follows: TGTGCCAGCAGCTTAGCCCCCAGGAATAATTCACCCCTCCACTTT. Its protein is CASSLAPRNNSPLHF.

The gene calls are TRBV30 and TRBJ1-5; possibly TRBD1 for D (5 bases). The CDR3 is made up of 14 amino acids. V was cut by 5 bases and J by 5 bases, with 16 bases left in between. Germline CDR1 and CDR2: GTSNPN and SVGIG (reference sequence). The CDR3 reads CAWGDPSVHQPQHF. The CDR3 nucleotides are TGTGCCTGGGGGGACCCAAGTGTGCATCAGCCCCAGCATTTT.

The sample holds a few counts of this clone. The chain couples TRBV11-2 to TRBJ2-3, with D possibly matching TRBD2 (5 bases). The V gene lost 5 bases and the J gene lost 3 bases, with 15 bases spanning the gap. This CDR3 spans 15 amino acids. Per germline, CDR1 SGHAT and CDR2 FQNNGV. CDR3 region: CASSPFRLATDTQYF. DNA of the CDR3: TGTGCCAGCAGCCCTTTTCGGCTAGCAACAGATACGCAGTATTTT.

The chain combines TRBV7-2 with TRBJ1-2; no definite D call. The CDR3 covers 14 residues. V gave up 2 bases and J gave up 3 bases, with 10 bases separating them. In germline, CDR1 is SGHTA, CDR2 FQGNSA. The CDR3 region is CASSLLGMDYGYTF. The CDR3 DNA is TGTGCCAGCAGCTTATTGGGCATGGACTATGGCTACACCTTC.

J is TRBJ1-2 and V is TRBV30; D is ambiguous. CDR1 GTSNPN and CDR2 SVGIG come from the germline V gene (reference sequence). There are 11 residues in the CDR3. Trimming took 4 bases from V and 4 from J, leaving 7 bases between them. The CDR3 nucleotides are TGTGCCTGGATGGACCCCTATGGCTACACCTTC. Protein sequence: CAWMDPYGYTF.

The CDR3 here is CASSGTASGGYTF. CDR3 sequence (DNA): TGTGCCAGCAGCGGGACAGCCAGCGGTGGCTACACCTTC. The V call is TRBV2, the J call TRBJ1-2, with 7 bases fitting TRBD1. Germline trimming cut 6 bases from V and 7 bases from J; bases unmatched to any gene: 8. CDR3 size: 13 residues. Germline loops: CDR1 SNHLY, CDR2 FYNNEI.

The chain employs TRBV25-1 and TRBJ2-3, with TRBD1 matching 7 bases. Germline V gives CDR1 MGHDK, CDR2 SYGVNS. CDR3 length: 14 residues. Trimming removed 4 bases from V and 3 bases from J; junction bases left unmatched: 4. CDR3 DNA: TGTGCCAGCAGTGGTGCAGGGGGTACAGATACGCAGTATTTT. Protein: CASSGAGGTDTQYF.

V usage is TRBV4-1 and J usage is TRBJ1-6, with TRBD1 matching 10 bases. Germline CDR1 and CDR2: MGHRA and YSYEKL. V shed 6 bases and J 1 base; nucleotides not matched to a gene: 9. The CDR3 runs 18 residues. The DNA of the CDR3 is TGCGCCAGCAGACCGGGACAGGGGTCCCGATCCTATAATTCACCCCTCCACTTT. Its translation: CASRPGQGSRSYNSPLHF.

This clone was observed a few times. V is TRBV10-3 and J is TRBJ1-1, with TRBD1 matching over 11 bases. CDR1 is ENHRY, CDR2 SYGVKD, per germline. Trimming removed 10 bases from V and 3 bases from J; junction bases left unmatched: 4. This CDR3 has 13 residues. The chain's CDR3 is CATEGQGDTEAFF. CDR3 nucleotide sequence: TGTGCCACTGAGGGACAGGGGGACACTGAAGCTTTCTTT.

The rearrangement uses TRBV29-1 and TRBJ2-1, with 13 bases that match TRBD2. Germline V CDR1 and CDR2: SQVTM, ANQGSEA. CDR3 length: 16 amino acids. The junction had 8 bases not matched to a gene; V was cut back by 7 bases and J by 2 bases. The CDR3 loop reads CSAKGLAGRTYNEQFF. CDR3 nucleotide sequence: TGCAGCGCCAAGGGACTAGCGGGGAGAACCTACAATGAGCAGTTCTTC.

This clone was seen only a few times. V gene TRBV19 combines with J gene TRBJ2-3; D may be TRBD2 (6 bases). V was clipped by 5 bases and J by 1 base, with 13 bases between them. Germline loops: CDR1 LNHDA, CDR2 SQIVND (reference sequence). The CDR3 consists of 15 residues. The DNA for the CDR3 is TGTGCCAGTAGTTTCCGACTAGAGGGCACAGATACGCAGTATTTT. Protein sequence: CASSFRLEGTDTQYF.

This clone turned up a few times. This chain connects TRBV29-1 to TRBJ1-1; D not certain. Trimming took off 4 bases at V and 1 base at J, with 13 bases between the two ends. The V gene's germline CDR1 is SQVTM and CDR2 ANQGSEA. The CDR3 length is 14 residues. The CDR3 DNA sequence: TGCAGCGTTGGAGCGGAGTGGAAGAACACTGAAGCTTTCTTT. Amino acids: CSVGAEWKNTEAFF.

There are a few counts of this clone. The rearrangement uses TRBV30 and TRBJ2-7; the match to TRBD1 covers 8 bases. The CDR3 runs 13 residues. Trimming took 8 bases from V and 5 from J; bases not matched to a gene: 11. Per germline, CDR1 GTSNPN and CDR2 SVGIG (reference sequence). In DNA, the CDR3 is TGTGCCAGTTCTGGCGCAGGGGGCCACGAGCAGTACTTC. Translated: CASSGAGGHEQYF.

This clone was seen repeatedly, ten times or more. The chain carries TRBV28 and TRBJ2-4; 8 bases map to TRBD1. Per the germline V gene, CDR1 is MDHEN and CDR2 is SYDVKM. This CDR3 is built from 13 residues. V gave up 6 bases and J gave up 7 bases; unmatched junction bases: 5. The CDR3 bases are TGTGCCAGCAGCAGACAGGGGTGGAACATTCAGTACTTC. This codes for CASSRQGWNIQYF.

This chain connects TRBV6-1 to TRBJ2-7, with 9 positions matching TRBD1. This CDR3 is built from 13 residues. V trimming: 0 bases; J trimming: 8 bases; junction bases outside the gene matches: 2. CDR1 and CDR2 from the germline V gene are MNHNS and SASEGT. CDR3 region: CASSEAGQGQQYF. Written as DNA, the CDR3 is TGTGCCAGCAGTGAAGCGGGACAGGGACAGCAGTACTTC.

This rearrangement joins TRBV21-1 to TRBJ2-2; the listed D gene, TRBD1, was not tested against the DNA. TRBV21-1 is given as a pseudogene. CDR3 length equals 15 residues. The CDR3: CARSKRGHPTGELFF. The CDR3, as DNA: TGTGCCAGGAGCAAAAGGGGTCATCCCACCGGGGAGCTGTTTTTT.

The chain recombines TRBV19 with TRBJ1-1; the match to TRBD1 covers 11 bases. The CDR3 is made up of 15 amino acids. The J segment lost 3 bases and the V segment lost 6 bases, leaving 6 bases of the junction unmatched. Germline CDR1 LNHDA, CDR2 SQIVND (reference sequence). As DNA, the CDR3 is TGTGCCAGTAGCCCTGGGACAGGGGGGGACACTGAAGCTTTCTTT. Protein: CASSPGTGGDTEAFF.

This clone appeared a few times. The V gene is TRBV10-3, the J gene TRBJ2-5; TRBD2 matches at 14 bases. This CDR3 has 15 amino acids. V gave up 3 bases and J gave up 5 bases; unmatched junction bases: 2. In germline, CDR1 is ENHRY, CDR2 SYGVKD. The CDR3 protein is CAISDRTSGGETQYF. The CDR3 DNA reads TGTGCCATCAGTGACCGGACTAGCGGGGGGGAGACCCAGTACTTC.

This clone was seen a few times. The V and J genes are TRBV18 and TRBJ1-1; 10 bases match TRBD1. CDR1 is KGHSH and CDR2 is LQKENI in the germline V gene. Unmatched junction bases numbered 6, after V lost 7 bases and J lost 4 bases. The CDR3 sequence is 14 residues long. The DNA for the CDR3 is TGTGCCAGCTTCGGACAGGGGGGGAGCACTGAAGCTTTCTTT. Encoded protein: CASFGQGGSTEAFF.

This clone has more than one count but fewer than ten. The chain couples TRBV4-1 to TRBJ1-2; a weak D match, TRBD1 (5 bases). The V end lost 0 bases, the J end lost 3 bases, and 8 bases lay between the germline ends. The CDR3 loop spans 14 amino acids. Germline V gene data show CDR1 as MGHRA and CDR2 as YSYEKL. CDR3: CASSQDGTDYGYTF. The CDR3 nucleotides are TGCGCCAGCAGCCAAGACGGGACGGACTATGGCTACACCTTC.

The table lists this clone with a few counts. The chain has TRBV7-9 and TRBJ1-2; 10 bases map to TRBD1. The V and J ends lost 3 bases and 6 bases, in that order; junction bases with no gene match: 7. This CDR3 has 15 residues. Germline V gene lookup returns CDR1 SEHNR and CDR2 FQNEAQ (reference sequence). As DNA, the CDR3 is TGTGCCAGCAGCTTCACCGGGACAGGGGCAAATGGCTACACCTTC. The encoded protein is CASSFTGTGANGYTF.

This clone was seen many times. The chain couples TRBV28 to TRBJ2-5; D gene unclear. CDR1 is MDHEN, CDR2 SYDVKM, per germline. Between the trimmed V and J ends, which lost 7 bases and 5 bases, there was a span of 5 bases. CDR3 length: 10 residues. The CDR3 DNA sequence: TGTGCCAGCAAGGATGAGACCCAGTACTTC. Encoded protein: CASKDETQYF.

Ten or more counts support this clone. The CDR3: CASSPGATSGGQQYF. In nucleotides, the CDR3 is TGTGCCAGCAGCCCCGGGGCTACTAGCGGGGGGCAGCAGTACTTC. This rearrangement joins TRBV7-2 to TRBJ2-7; 12 bases map to TRBD2. J lost 8 bases, V lost 5 bases, and 10 bases had no gene match. Germline V gives CDR1 SGHTA, CDR2 FQGNSA. The CDR3 is 15 residues long.

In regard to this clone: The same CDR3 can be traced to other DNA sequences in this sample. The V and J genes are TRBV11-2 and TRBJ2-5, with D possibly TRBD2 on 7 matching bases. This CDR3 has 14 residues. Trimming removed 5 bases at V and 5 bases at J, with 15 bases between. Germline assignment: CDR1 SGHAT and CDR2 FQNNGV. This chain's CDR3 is CASSLSGGTETQYF. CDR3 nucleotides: TGTGCCAGCAGCCTGTCGGGGGGCACGGAGACCCAGTACTTC.

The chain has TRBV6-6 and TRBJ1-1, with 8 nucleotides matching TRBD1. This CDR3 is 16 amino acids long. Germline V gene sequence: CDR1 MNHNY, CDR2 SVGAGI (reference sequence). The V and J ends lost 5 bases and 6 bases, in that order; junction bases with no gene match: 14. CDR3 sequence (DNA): TGTGCCAGCAGTCCAAAGACAGGGGCCAAAGACCCTGAAGCTTTCTTT. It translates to CASSPKTGAKDPEAFF.

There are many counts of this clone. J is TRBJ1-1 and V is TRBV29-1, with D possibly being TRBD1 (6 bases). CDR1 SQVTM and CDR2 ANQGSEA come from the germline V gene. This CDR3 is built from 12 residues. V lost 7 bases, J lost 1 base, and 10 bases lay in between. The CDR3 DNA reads TGCAGCGGTAAGACAGGGAACACTGAAGCTTTCTTT. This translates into CSGKTGNTEAFF.

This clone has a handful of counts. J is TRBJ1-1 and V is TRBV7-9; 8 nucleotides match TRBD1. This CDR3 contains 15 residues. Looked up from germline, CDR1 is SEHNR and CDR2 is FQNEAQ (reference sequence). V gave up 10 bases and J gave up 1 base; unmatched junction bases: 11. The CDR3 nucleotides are TGTGCCACCCACCGTGGACAGGGTCGGAACACTGAAGCTTTCTTT. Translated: CATHRGQGRNTEAFF.

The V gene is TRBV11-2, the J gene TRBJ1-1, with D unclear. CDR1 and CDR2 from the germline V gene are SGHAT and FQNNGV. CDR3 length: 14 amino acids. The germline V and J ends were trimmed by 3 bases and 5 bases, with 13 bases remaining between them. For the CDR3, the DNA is TGTGCCAGCAGCTTTCCGGTCCTGGGGACTGAAGCTTTCTTT. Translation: CASSFPVLGTEAFF.

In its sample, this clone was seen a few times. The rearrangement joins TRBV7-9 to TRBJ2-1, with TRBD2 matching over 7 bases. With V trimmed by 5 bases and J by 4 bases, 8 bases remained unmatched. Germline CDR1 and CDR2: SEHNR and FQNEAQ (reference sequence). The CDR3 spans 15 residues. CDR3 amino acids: CASSPQGGGYNEQFF. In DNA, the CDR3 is TGTGCCAGCAGCCCCCAGGGCGGGGGATACAATGAGCAGTTCTTC.

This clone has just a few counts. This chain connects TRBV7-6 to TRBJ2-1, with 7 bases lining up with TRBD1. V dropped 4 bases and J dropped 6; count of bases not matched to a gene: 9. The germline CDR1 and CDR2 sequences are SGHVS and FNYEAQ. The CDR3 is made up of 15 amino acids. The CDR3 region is CASSSTGSNGNEQFF. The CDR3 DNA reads TGTGCCAGCAGCTCGACAGGGAGTAACGGCAATGAGCAGTTCTTC.